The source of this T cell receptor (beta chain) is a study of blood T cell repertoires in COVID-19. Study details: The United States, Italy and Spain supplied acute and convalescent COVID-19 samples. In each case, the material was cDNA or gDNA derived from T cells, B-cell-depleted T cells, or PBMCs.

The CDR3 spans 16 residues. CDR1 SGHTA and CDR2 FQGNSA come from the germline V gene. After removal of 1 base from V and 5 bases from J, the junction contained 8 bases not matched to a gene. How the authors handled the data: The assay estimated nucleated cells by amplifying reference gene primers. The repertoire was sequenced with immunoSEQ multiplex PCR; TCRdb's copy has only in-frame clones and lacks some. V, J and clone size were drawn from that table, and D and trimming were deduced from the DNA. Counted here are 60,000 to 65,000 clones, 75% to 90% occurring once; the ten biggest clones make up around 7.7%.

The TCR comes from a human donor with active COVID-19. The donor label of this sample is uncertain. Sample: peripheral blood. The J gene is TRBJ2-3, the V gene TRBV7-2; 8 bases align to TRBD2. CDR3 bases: TGTGCCAGCAGCTTAGACGGGGGGGCCTATAAAGATACGCAGTATTTT. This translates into CASSLDGGAYKDTQYF.